These 3 T cell receptor beta chains share one sample of origin, sequenced in a study of blood T cells in healthy people across ages. Combining a sample-barcoded 5' primer with a J-beta primer mix, a second PCR ran for roughly 6 to 12 cycles. In TCRdb, the 5' RACE reads were re-called with MiXCR into one record per CDR3 protein. The repertoire consists of around 520,000 distinct CDR3 sequences, with about 27% occurring once and the leading ten covering under 4.5%. Another study also made use of these data, one on T cells of mothers and their children.

What was sequenced was blood. These receptors were taken from a boy aged 2 to 10 in good health.

The table lists this clonotype with a few counts. V usage is TRBV6-6 and J usage is TRBJ2-5; D is undetermined. The DNA end favors TRBJ2-1, so the J call may be wrong. CDR3 length: 14 amino acids. From germline, CDR1 is MNHNY and CDR2 SVGAGI (reference sequence). CDR3 sequence (DNA): TGTGCCAGCACTCAGGACGGATGGTCAAATGAGCAGTTCTTC. Its translation is CASTQDGWSNEQFF.

A few counts support this clonotype. This sequence joins TRBV15 and TRBJ1-4; D is uncertain. This CDR3 has 15 residues. With 2 bases removed from V and 7 bases from J, the gap between germline ends came to 14 bases. Germline CDR1 and CDR2: LNHNV and YYDKDF (reference sequence). The CDR3 reads CATSRIPWLAEKLFF. CDR3 DNA: TGTGCCACCAGCAGAATCCCGTGGCTGGCTGAAAAACTGTTTTTT.

This clonotype was found a few times. The J gene is TRBJ2-5, the V gene TRBV19, with 7 bases lining up with TRBD2. This CDR3 is 14 amino acids long. Losses at the gene ends were 3 bases for V and 5 bases for J; bases not matched to a gene: 6. CDR1 LNHDA and CDR2 SQIVND come from the germline V gene (reference sequence). CDR3 loop: CASSIRTSWETQYF. DNA of the CDR3: TGTGCCAGTAGTATTCGGACTAGTTGGGAGACCCAGTACTTC. Full variable domain (rest looked up from reference TRBV19 and TRBJ2-5): DGGITQSPKYLFRKEGQNVTLSCEQNLNHDAMYWYRQDPGQGLRLIYYSQIVNDFQKGDIAEGYSVSREKKESFPLTVTSAQKNPTAFYLCASSIRTSWETQYFGPGTRLLVL.